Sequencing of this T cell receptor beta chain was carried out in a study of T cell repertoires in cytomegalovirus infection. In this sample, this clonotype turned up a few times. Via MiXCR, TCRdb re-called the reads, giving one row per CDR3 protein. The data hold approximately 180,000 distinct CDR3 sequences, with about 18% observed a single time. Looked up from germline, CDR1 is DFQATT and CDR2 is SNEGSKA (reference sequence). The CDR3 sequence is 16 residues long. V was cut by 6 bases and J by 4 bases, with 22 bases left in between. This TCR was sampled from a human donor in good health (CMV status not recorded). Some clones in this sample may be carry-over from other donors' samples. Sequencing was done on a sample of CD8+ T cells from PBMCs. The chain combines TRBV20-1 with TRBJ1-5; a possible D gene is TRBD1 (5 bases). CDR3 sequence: CSASGFTTAGNQPQHF. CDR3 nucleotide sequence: TGCAGTGCGTCAGGGTTCACTACGGCAGGGAATCAGCCCCAGCATTTT.